This T cell receptor beta chain was found in a study of blood T cells in healthy people across ages. Together with a sample-barcoded 5' primer, a J-beta primer mix was included in a second PCR lasting about 6 to 11 cycles. TCRdb redid the calling of the 5' RACE reads with MiXCR, one entry per CDR3 protein. This table has nearly 1 million distinct CDR3 sequences, 51% appearing once. The CDR3 has 16 amino acids. The trim removed 8 bases at V and 2 bases at J, leaving 12 bases unmatched. General observations from the study: Naive T cell percentage and TCR beta diversity correlated strongly. For the donors, CMV status was unknown and possibly confounded expanded clonotype changes.

About this clonotype: Its specificity is not known.

This receptor was taken from a woman aged 55-70 years in good health. The specimen sequenced was blood. The chain employs TRBV12-3 or TRBV12-4 and TRBJ2-5, with 9 nucleotides matching TRBD1. The CDR3 is CASFLGTGPSQETQYF. The CDR3 coding sequence is TGTGCCAGCTTTTTAGGGACAGGGCCTTCTCAAGAGACCCAGTACTTC.